This passage covers 5 T cell receptor beta chains from one sample sequenced in a study of early T cells in non-severe SARS-CoV-2 infection. TCRdb re-derived calls from the 5' RACE reads in MiXCR, one entry per CDR3 protein. The sample includes roughly 30,000 distinct CDR3 sequences, under 7.5% of them seen just once. The material sequenced was whole blood. These receptors were obtained from an adult who was a healthcare worker with PCR-confirmed SARS-CoV-2 infection or an uninfected control (not recorded which).

This clonotype has at least ten counts. The chain joins TRBV20-1 to TRBJ2-7; the match to TRBD1 covers 10 bases. CDR3 length: 15 amino acids. The ends lost 2 bases at V and 5 bases at J; junction bases unmatched: 9. CDR1 and CDR2 from the germline V gene are DFQATT and SNEGSKA (reference sequence). CDR3 coding DNA: TGCAGTGCTAGATGGGGTGGGACAGGGGCCCACGAGCAGTACTTC. Protein sequence: CSARWGGTGAHEQYF.

This clonotype was seen repeatedly, ten times or more. The rearrangement uses TRBV5-8 and TRBJ2-3; a weak D match, TRBD1 (6 bases). Trimming pared 0 bases from V and 2 bases from J, leaving 22 bases between. The V gene's germline CDR1 is SGHTS and CDR2 YDEGEE. CDR3 length equals 19 residues. CDR3 DNA: TGTGCCAGCAGCTTGGTAAATTTTTACCGGGACACCAACACAGATACGCAGTATTTT. Translated: CASSLVNFYRDTNTDTQYF.

The rearrangement joins TRBV7-2 to TRBJ2-2, with 11 bases fitting TRBD2. The CDR3 contains 16 residues. V lost 2 bases, J lost 1 base, and 0 bases stayed unmatched. Germline CDR1 and CDR2: SGHTA and FQGNSA. CDR3 protein: CASSLTSGRNTGELFF. CDR3 nucleotides: TGTGCCAGCAGCTTAACTAGCGGGAGGAACACCGGGGAGCTGTTTTTT.

The chain recombines TRBV7-8 with TRBJ2-1; 11 bases are shared with TRBD2. Germline V gene lookup returns CDR1 SGHVS and CDR2 FQNEAQ. The J segment lost 11 bases and the V segment lost 1 base, leaving 7 bases of the junction unmatched. The CDR3 loop spans 15 amino acids. The CDR3 loop is CASSLGRTSGPKQFF. The CDR3 DNA is TGTGCCAGCAGCTTAGGTCGGACTAGCGGGCCCAAGCAGTTCTTC.

This clonotype was seen many times. The chain combines TRBV20-1 with TRBJ2-3; 7 bases are a match to TRBD1. In germline, CDR1 is DFQATT, CDR2 SNEGSKA (reference sequence). The CDR3 is 15 amino acids. The V gene end was trimmed by 3 bases and the J gene end by 0 bases; junction bases not matched to a gene: 6. Here the CDR3 DNA reads TGCAGTGCTAGTACAGGGGCGTCTAGCACAGATACGCAGTATTTT. This codes for CSASTGASSTDTQYF.